These 22 T cell receptor beta chains came from one sample sequenced in a study of cytomegalovirus exposure and HLA in healthy donors. The protocol was immunoSEQ multiplex PCR, while the TCRdb copy is restricted to in-frame clones and leaves out a portion. The data contain about 160,000 clones, approximately 87% of them singletons. Sequences were obtained from PBMCs. These TCRs come from a woman between 25 and 40 years old in good health and CMV-seronegative.

This clone was counted only a few times. The V and J genes are TRBV28 and TRBJ1-5; 7 bases are a match to TRBD1. The V segment lost 4 bases and the J segment 1 base; nucleotides outside the gene matches: 4. Germline CDR1 and CDR2: MDHEN and SYDVKM. The CDR3 loop spans 15 amino acids. For the CDR3, the DNA is TGTGCCAGCAGTTCAGACAGGGCAAGCAATCAGCCCCAGCATTTT. Protein product: CASSSDRASNQPQHF.

This chain links TRBV25-1 with TRBJ1-2; no firm D call. CDR1 and CDR2 (germline): MGHDK, SYGVNS. V gave up 6 bases and J gave up 4 bases, with 6 bases separating them. CDR3 length: 11 residues. For the CDR3, the DNA is TGTGCCAGCAGGCTAGGCTATGGCTACACCTTC. This encodes CASRLGYGYTF.

The chain is built from TRBV5-6 and TRBJ2-7; D might be TRBD2 (5 bases). The CDR3 consists of 14 residues. V shed 4 bases and J shed 0 bases, with 11 bases lying between them. Germline loops: CDR1 SGHDT, CDR2 YYEEEE. CDR3 loop: CASSGTGISYEQYF. CDR3 nucleotides: TGTGCCAGCAGCGGAACCGGGATCTCCTACGAGCAGTACTTC. Full variable domain (remainder filled in from reference TRBV5-6 and TRBJ2-7): DAGVTQSPTHLIKTRGQQVTLRCSPKSGHDTVSWYQQALGQGPQFIFQYYEEEERQRGNFPDRFSGHQFPNYSSELNVNALLLGDSALYLCASSGTGISYEQYFGPGTRLTVT.

The chain couples TRBV18 to TRBJ1-4; 8 positions match TRBD1. The CDR3 consists of 14 residues. V lost 6 bases to trimming and J lost 8 bases; unmatched junction nucleotides: 8. CDR1 is KGHSH, CDR2 LQKENI, per germline. The CDR3 DNA reads TGTGCCAGCTCGCCAACAGGGGGAGGAGAAAAACTGTTTTTT. Its protein product is CASSPTGGGEKLFF.

The chain couples TRBV9 to TRBJ2-5; TRBD2 matches 11 bases. Per the germline V gene, CDR1 is SGDLS and CDR2 is YYNGEE. The CDR3 contains 16 residues. The V and J ends lost 4 bases and 4 bases, in that order; junction bases with no gene match: 9. The CDR3 reads CASSPFSGGAGETQYF. The CDR3 DNA follows: TGTGCCAGCAGCCCTTTTAGCGGGGGGGCCGGAGAGACCCAGTACTTC. The full variable domain, its missing parts supplied by reference TRBV9 and TRBJ2-5, is DSGVTQTPKHLITATGQRVTLRCSPRSGDLSVYWYQQSLDQGLQFLIQYYNGEERAKGNILERFSAQQFPDLHSELNLSSLELGDSALYFCASSPFSGGAGETQYFGPGTRLLVL.

V usage is TRBV7-2 and J usage is TRBJ2-7; D remains unclear. V lost 1 base and J 0 bases, leaving 4 bases between the germline ends. Germline-derived CDR1 and CDR2 are SGHTA and FQGNSA. The CDR3 length is 13 residues. CDR3 region: CASSLEVSYEQYF. The CDR3, as DNA: TGTGCCAGCAGCTTAGAGGTCTCCTACGAGCAGTACTTC.

Only one count was recorded for this clone. V gene TRBV27 combines with J gene TRBJ1-2, with a possible D match to TRBD1 (5 bases). The CDR3 runs to 14 residues. Deletions cut 5 bases from V and 5 bases from J, with 15 bases between. CDR1 is MNHEY and CDR2 is SMNVEV in the germline V gene (reference sequence). CDR3 in amino acids: CASSPARPGYGYTF. DNA of the CDR3: TGTGCCAGCAGTCCGGCACGCCCAGGGTATGGCTACACCTTC.

This clone was detected a few times. This chain connects TRBV27 to TRBJ2-1; the match to TRBD2 covers 10 bases. The CDR3 has 15 amino acids. CDR1 and CDR2 from the germline V gene are MNHEY and SMNVEV (reference sequence). J lost 5 bases, V lost 7 bases, and 8 bases had no gene match. CDR3 DNA sequence: TGTGCCAGCAAAACGAGCGGGAGGGGAAACAATGAGCAGTTCTTC. As protein: CASKTSGRGNNEQFF.

This clone was observed a single time. The rearrangement uses TRBV2 and TRBJ1-3; D might be TRBD1 (5 bases). Trimming took 6 bases from V and 0 from J, leaving 12 bases between them. Germline assignment: CDR1 SNHLY and CDR2 FYNNEI. This CDR3 spans 15 amino acids. The CDR3 is CASREGLTSGNTIYF. The CDR3 region has the DNA TGTGCCAGCAGAGAGGGACTGACCTCTGGAAACACCATATATTTT.

This clone was picked up a small number of times. The chain uses TRBV7-8 and TRBJ1-5; a weak D match, TRBD1 (6 bases). The CDR3 is made up of 16 amino acids. Deletions cut 3 bases from V and 3 bases from J, with 15 bases between. Germline loops: CDR1 SGHVS, CDR2 FQNEAQ. The CDR3 DNA follows: TGTGCCAGCAGCTTCGGCGGCAGGGGAGACAATCAGCCCCAGCATTTT. This gives the protein CASSFGGRGDNQPQHF.

The CDR3 loop is CASSPSRVLGYGYTF. In DNA, the CDR3 is TGTGCCAGCAGCCCCTCGAGGGTCTTAGGTTATGGCTACACCTTC. V gene TRBV27 combines with J gene TRBJ1-2; D gene ambiguous. Germline V lookup: CDR1 MNHEY, CDR2 SMNVEV (reference sequence). Trimming shortened V by 6 bases and J by 5 bases, and 19 bases separated the two germline ends. The CDR3 is made up of 15 amino acids.

The gene calls are TRBV18 and TRBJ2-5, with D uncertain. This CDR3 contains 15 residues. CDR1 is KGHSH, CDR2 LQKENI, per germline. The V gene lost 3 bases and the J gene lost 1 base, with 12 bases spanning the gap. In DNA form, the CDR3 reads TGTGCCAGCTCACCTGGCGGCGGAACCCAAGAGACCCAGTACTTC. The encoded protein is CASSPGGGTQETQYF.

The chain links TRBV5-1 to TRBJ2-1; the match to TRBD2 covers 16 bases. Germline lookup yields CDR1 SGHRS and CDR2 YFSETQ. V gave up 4 bases and J gave up 16 bases; unmatched junction bases: 11. The CDR3 is made up of 15 amino acids. CDR3: CASSLGTSGGASHFF. The CDR3 DNA reads as TGCGCCAGCAGCCTCGGGACTAGCGGGGGGGCTAGCCACTTCTTC.

The chain links TRBV7-9 to TRBJ1-2, with TRBD1 as a possible D gene (5 bases). CDR3 size: 15 residues. Trimming took off 5 bases at V and 2 bases at J, with 15 bases between the two ends. Germline V lookup: CDR1 SEHNR, CDR2 FQNEAQ (reference sequence). The DNA of the CDR3 is TGTGCCAGCAGCGCCAGGGAGGGGCGAAACTATGGCTACACCTTC. It translates to CASSAREGRNYGYTF.

This chain links TRBV7-9 with TRBJ2-7; the D call may be TRBD1 or TRBD2 (6 bases each). Looked up from germline, CDR1 is SEHNR and CDR2 is FQNEAQ (reference sequence). The V gene lost 3 bases and the J gene lost 6 bases, with 12 bases spanning the gap. There are 13 residues in the CDR3. CDR3 region: CASSFTGGGEQYF. In DNA, the CDR3 is TGTGCCAGCAGCTTTACCGGAGGGGGCGAGCAGTACTTC.

As DNA, the CDR3 is TGTGCCAGCAGCCCAAAAAGGGGGACTGAAGCTTTCTTT. This sequence encodes CASSPKRGTEAFF. The chain combines TRBV4-2 with TRBJ1-1; D perhaps matches TRBD1 (6 bases). This CDR3 contains 13 residues. Germline CDR1 is LGHNA and CDR2 is YNFKEQ. The germline V and J ends were trimmed by 4 bases and 5 bases, with 11 bases remaining between them.

This chain joins TRBV4-3 and TRBJ2-7; a weak D match, TRBD2 (5 bases). V gave up 3 bases and J gave up 6 bases, with 9 bases separating them. This CDR3 contains 12 residues. Germline V gene sequence: CDR1 LGHNA, CDR2 YSLEER. CDR3 nucleotides: TGCGCCAGCAGCCATGCTGGAGGCGAGCAGTACTTC. Protein product: CASSHAGGEQYF.

The chain has TRBV19 and TRBJ2-7; 8 nucleotides line up with TRBD1. The CDR3 length is 16 residues. V lost 3 bases to trimming and J lost 2 bases; unmatched junction nucleotides: 9. CDR1 and CDR2 (germline): LNHDA, SQIVND (reference sequence). CDR3 in amino acids: CASSILQGDHPYEQYF. For the CDR3, the DNA is TGTGCCAGTAGTATCCTACAGGGGGACCATCCCTACGAGCAGTACTTC.

This rearrangement joins TRBV29-1 to TRBJ2-1; D gene unclear. The germline CDR1 and CDR2 sequences are SQVTM and ANQGSEA. The CDR3 loop spans 14 amino acids. V was cut by 4 bases and J by 6 bases, with 16 bases left in between. CDR3 DNA sequence: TGCAGCGTTGTGTTAGGTGGCTGGTCCAATGAGCAGTTCTTC. Translation: CSVVLGGWSNEQFF.

The genes are TRBV4-1 and TRBJ1-2; possible D gene TRBD1, 6 bases. CDR1 is MGHRA and CDR2 is YSYEKL in the germline V gene. Trimming took 0 bases from V and 0 from J, leaving 17 bases between them. CDR3 length: 18 residues. CDR3 amino acids: CASSQDNAGALPNYGYTF. The CDR3 nucleotides are TGCGCCAGCAGCCAAGATAATGCAGGGGCTTTGCCTAACTATGGCTACACCTTC.

The CDR3 DNA is TGTGCCAGCAGCTCTGGACAGGGTAATATCGGGGCCAACGTCCTGACTTTC. Translated, it gives CASSSGQGNIGANVLTF. The chain is built from TRBV7-3 and TRBJ2-6; 8 bases agree with TRBD1. This CDR3 spans 17 amino acids. V shed 4 bases, J shed 4 bases, and the junction held 9 bases outside the gene matches. CDR1 and CDR2 from the germline V gene are SGHTA and FQGTGA.

This clone appeared a single time. This rearrangement joins TRBV28 to TRBJ2-7; D is undetermined. Germline V lookup: CDR1 MDHEN, CDR2 SYDVKM. This CDR3 is 15 amino acids long. V dropped 8 bases and J dropped 7 bases, with 24 bases sitting between them. The CDR3, as DNA: TGTGCCAGCCTCGACCCAAATTGGAGAGCTGGGGAGCAGTACTTC. It yields the protein CASLDPNWRAGEQYF.